Shown below are 10 T cell receptor beta chains from a single sample sequenced in a study of blood T cell repertoires in COVID-19. The repertoire was sequenced with immunoSEQ multiplex PCR; TCRdb's copy has only in-frame clones and lacks some. The table records 120,000 or so clones, approximately 92% of them present only once. Sequenced: peripheral blood. All receptors derive from a man between 70 and 80 years old with active or convalescent COVID-19.

V gene TRBV6-5 combines with J gene TRBJ2-1, with 11 bases that match TRBD2. CDR3 length equals 15 residues. The junction had 12 bases not matched to a gene; V was cut back by 5 bases and J by 12 bases. Germline assignment: CDR1 MNHEY and CDR2 SVGAGI. CDR3 nucleotide sequence: TGTGCCAGCAGTCGCGGGACTAGCGGAGCCCGGGGGCAGTTCTTC. This codes for CASSRGTSGARGQFF.

There are a few counts of this clone. The genes are TRBV7-2 and TRBJ2-1, with D tentatively TRBD2 (6 bases). There are 15 residues in the CDR3. Looked up from germline, CDR1 is SGHTA and CDR2 is FQGNSA. Between the trimmed V and J ends, which lost 5 bases and 7 bases, there was a span of 18 bases. CDR3 in amino acids: CASSETGTPKNEQFF. The DNA for the CDR3 is TGTGCCAGCAGCGAAACCGGGACTCCAAAGAATGAGCAGTTCTTC.

The chain recombines TRBV2 with TRBJ2-7; D is perhaps TRBD1 (6 bases). The V end was cut by 5 bases, the J end by 2 bases, with 13 bases between. The V gene's germline CDR1 is SNHLY and CDR2 FYNNEI. The CDR3 runs 14 residues. The CDR3 loop reads CASSSPDRAYEQYF. The CDR3 region has the DNA TGTGCCAGCAGTTCCCCGGACAGAGCCTACGAGCAGTACTTC.

The genes are TRBV5-5 and TRBJ1-6; possible D gene TRBD1, 6 bases. The CDR3 is made up of 15 amino acids. The V end was cut by 3 bases, the J end by 7 bases, with 14 bases between. Germline CDR1 is SGHKS and CDR2 is YYEKEE (reference sequence). The chain's CDR3 is CASSSTGQGNSPLHF. In nucleotides, the CDR3 is TGTGCCAGCAGCTCAACGGGCCAGGGGAATTCACCCCTCCACTTT. The complete variable domain, with remaining parts taken from reference TRBV5-5 and TRBJ1-6, reads DAGVTQSPTHLIKTRGQQVTLRCSPISGHKSVSWYQQVLGQGPQFIFQYYEKEERGRGNFPDRFSARQFPNYSSELNVNALLLGDSALYLCASSSTGQGNSPLHFGNGTRLTVT.

The rearrangement uses TRBV6-5 and TRBJ1-3, with D perhaps TRBD1 (5 bases). The CDR3 totals 15 residues. Germline V gives CDR1 MNHEY, CDR2 SVGAGI. With 8 bases removed from V and 0 bases from J, the gap between germline ends came to 14 bases. The CDR3 sequence: CASQIGGDSGNTIYF. The CDR3 nucleotides are TGTGCCAGCCAAATCGGGGGGGACTCTGGAAACACCATATATTTT.

The chain combines TRBV3-1 (or the pseudogene TRBV3-2) with TRBJ2-5; no clear D. Per the germline V gene, CDR1 is LGHDT and CDR2 is YNNKEL (reference sequence). Trimming removed 0 bases at V and 0 bases at J, with 11 bases between. The length of the CDR3 is 16 residues. CDR3 loop: CASSQERNLYQETQYF. Written as DNA, the CDR3 is TGTGCCAGCAGCCAAGAGAGGAACCTGTACCAAGAGACCCAGTACTTC.

V and J are TRBV5-1 and TRBJ1-4; 8 bases agree with TRBD1. The CDR3 is 13 amino acids. V shed 9 bases, J shed 5 bases, and the junction held 6 bases outside the gene matches. From germline, CDR1 is SGHRS and CDR2 YFSETQ. The CDR3 sequence is CAMHTGGNEKLFF. In DNA form, the CDR3 reads TGCGCCATGCATACAGGGGGGAATGAAAAACTGTTTTTT.

The gene calls are TRBV28 and TRBJ2-1; D is perhaps TRBD1 (6 bases). The CDR3 extends over 15 amino acids. Germline CDR1 MDHEN, CDR2 SYDVKM. V was clipped by 0 bases and J by 6 bases, with 12 bases between them. The DNA for the CDR3 is TGTGCCAGCAGTTTATGGGCACAGGGCGGCAATGAGCAGTTCTTC. It codes for CASSLWAQGGNEQFF.

This clone has only one observation. V usage is TRBV2 and J usage is TRBJ2-3; D perhaps matches TRBD2 (5 bases). Germline CDR1 is SNHLY and CDR2 is FYNNEI. The CDR3 is 13 amino acids. The germline V and J ends were trimmed by 1 base and 5 bases, with 7 bases remaining between them. Here the CDR3 reads CASSEGSGDTQYF. The CDR3 DNA is TGTGCCAGCAGTGAAGGGAGCGGAGATACGCAGTATTTT.

The rearrangement joins TRBV5-1 to TRBJ2-3; 12 nucleotides line up with TRBD2. The CDR3 consists of 19 residues. CDR1 SGHRS and CDR2 YFSETQ come from the germline V gene. The V and J ends lost 4 bases and 5 bases, in that order; junction bases with no gene match: 17. CDR3 in amino acids: CASSRTYARLAGVEDTQYF. Written as DNA, the CDR3 is TGCGCCAGCAGCCGAACCTATGCTAGACTAGCGGGAGTTGAAGATACGCAGTATTTT.